This T cell receptor beta chain comes out of a study of shared clonotypes between healthy human individuals. Healthy HIV-negative adults with no recent acute infections or vaccinations were recruited as donors. For unsorted samples, genomic DNA was extracted from tens of millions of PBMCs. Per the germline V gene, CDR1 is SGHRS and CDR2 is YFSETQ. This CDR3 contains 15 residues. J was trimmed by 4 bases and V by 4 bases; bases with no gene match: 8. For each subset, genomic DNA was distributed in equal portions over several immunoSEQ plates. Spread over ten immunoSEQ deep assay plates, unsorted PBMC DNA underwent sequencing. The assay was immunoSEQ multiplex PCR, and TCRdb's table has in-frame clones only and misses some. Here the sample spans about half a million clones, around 73% being singletons.

V usage is TRBV5-1 and J usage is TRBJ2-5; 9 bases agree with TRBD1. The origin of this receptor is a woman aged 40 to 50 in good health. Some clones in this sample may be carry-over from other donors' samples. The sample taken for sequencing was PBMCs. The CDR3 sequence: CASSVGDRVAETQYF. Written as DNA, the CDR3 is TGCGCCAGCAGCGTTGGGGACAGGGTGGCAGAGACCCAGTACTTC.